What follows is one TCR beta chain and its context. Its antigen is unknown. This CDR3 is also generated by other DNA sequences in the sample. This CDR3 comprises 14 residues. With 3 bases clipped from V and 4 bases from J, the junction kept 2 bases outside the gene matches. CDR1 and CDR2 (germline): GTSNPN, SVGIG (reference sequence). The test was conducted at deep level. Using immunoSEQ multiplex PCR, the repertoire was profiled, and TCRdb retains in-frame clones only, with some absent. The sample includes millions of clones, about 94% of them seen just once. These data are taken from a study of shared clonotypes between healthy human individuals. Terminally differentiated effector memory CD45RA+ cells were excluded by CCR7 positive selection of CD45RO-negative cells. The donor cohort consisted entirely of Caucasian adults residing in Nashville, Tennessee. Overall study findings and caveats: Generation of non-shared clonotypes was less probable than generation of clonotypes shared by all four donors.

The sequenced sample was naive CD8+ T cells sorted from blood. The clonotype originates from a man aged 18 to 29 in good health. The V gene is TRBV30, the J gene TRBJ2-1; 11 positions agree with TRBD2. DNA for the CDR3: TGTGCCTGGAGCGGGACTAGCGGATACAATGAGCAGTTCTTC. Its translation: CAWSGTSGYNEQFF.